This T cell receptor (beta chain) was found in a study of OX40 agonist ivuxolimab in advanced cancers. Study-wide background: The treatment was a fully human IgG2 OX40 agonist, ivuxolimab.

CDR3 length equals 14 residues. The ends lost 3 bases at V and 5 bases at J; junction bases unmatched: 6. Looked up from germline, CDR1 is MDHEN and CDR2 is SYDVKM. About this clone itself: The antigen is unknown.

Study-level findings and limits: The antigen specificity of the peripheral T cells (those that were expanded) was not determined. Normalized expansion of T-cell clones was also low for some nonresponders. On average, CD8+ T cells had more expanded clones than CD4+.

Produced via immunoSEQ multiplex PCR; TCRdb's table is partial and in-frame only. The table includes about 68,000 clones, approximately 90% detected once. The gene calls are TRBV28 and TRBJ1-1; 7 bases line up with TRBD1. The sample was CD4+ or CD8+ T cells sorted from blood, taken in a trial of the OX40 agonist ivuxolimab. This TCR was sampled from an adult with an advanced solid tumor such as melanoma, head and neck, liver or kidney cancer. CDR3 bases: TGTGCCAGCAGTTTCCGAGCACAGGGGACTGAAGCTTTCTTT. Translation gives CASSFRAQGTEAFF.